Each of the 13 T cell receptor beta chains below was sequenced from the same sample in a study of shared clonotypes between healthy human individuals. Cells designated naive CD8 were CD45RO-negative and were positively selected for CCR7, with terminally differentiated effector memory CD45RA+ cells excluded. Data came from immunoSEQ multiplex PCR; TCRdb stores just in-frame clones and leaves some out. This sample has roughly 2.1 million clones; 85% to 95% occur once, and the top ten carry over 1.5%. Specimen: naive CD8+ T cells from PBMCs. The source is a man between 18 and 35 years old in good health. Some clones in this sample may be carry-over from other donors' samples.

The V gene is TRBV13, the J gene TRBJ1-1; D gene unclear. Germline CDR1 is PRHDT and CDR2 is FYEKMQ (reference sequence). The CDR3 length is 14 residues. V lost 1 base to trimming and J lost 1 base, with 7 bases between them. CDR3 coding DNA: TGTGCCAGCAGCTTAGTTACGGAGAACACTGAAGCTTTCTTT. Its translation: CASSLVTENTEAFF.

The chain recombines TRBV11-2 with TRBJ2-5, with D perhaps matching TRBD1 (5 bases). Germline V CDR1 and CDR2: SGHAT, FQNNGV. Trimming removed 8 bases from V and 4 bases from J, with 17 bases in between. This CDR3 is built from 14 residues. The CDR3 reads CASQGSGAGETQYF. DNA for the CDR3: TGTGCCAGCCAGGGCAGTGGGGCCGGAGAGACCCAGTACTTC.

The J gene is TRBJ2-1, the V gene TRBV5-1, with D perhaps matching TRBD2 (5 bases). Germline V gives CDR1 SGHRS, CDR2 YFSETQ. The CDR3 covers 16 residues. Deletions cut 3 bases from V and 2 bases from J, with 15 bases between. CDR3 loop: CASSWSGPPPYNEQFF. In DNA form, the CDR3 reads TGCGCCAGCAGCTGGAGCGGACCGCCTCCCTACAATGAGCAGTTCTTC.

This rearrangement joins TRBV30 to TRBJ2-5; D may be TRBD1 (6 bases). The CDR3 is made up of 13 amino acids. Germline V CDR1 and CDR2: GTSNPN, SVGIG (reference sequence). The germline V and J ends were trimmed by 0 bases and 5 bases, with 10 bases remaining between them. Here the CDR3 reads CAWSVPGAETQYF. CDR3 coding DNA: TGTGCCTGGAGTGTACCAGGGGCTGAGACCCAGTACTTC.

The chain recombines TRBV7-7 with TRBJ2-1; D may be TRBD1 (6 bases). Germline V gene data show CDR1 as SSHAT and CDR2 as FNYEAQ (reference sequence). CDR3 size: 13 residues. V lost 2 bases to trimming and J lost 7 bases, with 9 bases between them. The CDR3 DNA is TGTGCCAGCAGCTTAAGCAGGGGAAATGAGCAGTTCTTC. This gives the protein CASSLSRGNEQFF.

CDR3 nucleotide sequence: TGTGCCAGCAGGGGCGGGAGTCTCATCGAGCAGTACTTC. Encoded protein: CASRGGSLIEQYF. This chain connects TRBV11-2 to TRBJ2-7; 7 bases agree with TRBD2. The V segment lost 6 bases and the J segment 6 bases; nucleotides outside the gene matches: 8. Germline V gives CDR1 SGHAT, CDR2 FQNNGV. The CDR3 is 13 residues long.

The CDR3 reads CASSPGTGGNTGELFF. In DNA form, the CDR3 reads TGCGCCAGCAGCCCAGGGACAGGGGGCAACACCGGGGAGCTGTTTTTT. The V gene is TRBV4-3, the J gene TRBJ2-2; 12 positions agree with TRBD1. Trimming at V came to 4 bases and at J to 2 bases, leaving 2 bases not matched to a gene. CDR3 length equals 16 residues. Per germline, CDR1 LGHNA and CDR2 YSLEER.

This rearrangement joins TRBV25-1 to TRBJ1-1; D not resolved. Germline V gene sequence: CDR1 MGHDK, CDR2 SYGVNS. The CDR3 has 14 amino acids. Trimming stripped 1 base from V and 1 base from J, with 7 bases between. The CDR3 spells CASSEWAANTEAFF. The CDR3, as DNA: TGTGCCAGCAGTGAATGGGCAGCGAACACTGAAGCTTTCTTT.

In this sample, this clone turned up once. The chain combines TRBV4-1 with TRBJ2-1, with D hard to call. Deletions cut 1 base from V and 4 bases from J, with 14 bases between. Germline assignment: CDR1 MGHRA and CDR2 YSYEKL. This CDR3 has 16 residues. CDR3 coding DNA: TGCGCCAGCAGCCAAGTCGGATCGGAGTTATACAATGAGCAGTTCTTC. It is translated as CASSQVGSELYNEQFF.

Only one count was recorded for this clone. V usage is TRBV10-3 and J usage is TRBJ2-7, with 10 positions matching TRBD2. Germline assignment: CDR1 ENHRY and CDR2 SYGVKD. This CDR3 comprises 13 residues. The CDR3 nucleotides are TGTGCCATCAGTGAGTCGGCTAGCGGGAGTAGGACAGTC. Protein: CAISESASGSRTV.

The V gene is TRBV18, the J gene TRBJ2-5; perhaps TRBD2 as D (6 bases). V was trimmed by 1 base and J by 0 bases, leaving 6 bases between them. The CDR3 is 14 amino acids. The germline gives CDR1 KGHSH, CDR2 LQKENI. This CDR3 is CASSPQRDQETQYF. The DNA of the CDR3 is TGTGCCAGCTCACCACAGCGGGACCAAGAGACCCAGTACTTC.

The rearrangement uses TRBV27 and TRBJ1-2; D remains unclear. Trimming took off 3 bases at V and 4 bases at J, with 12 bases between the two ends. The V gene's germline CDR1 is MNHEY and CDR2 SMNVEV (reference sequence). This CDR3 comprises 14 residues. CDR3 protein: CASSFLREGYGYTF. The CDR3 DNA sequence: TGTGCCAGCAGTTTTTTAAGGGAGGGCTATGGCTACACCTTC.

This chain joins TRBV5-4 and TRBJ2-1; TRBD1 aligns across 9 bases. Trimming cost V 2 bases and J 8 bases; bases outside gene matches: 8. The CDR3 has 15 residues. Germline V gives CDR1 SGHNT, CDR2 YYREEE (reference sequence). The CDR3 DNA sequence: TGTGCCAGCAGCTTTACAGGGGGCCTTTGGGATGAGCAGTTCTTC. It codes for CASSFTGGLWDEQFF.